This is a list of T cell receptor beta chains from one sample in a study of blood T cell repertoires in COVID-19. Here immunoSEQ multiplex PCR was the method, and the copy in TCRdb shows in-frame clones only, minus some. The sample consists of roughly 80,000 clones, 88% of them appearing once. What was sequenced was peripheral blood. These receptors came from a human donor in a cohort sampled during active COVID-19. Each CDR3 is given with its conserved first and last residue. D genes are given only for firm matches. Some rows mark clone size as missing; the rest say once, few, many or name a class of expanded clone.

v_call	j_call	clone_size	d_call	cdr3_nt	cdr3_aa
TRBV2	TRBJ2-7	NA	NA	TGTGCCAGCAGTGAAACGACAGGAGCCCCCTACGAGCAGTACTTC	CASSETTGAPYEQYF
TRBV6-6	TRBJ1-2	NA	TRBD1	TGTGCCAGCAGTCTCCAGGACAGGGGGATCTATGGCTACACCTTC	CASSLQDRGIYGYTF
TRBV2	TRBJ1-2	NA	TRBD1	TGTGCCAGCAGTGAAGGAAGACAGGGCAGGATAGTGCACTATGGCTACACCTTC	CASSEGRQGRIVHYGYTF
TRBV19	TRBJ2-1	NA	TRBD2	TGTGCCAGTAGTACCAGCGGGAGTTCTAGTGAGCAGTTCTTC	CASSTSGSSSEQFF
TRBV7-8	TRBJ2-7	NA	TRBD2	TGTGCCAGCAGCTTACGGTTTAGCGGGGGGGTAGGCTCCTACGAGCAGTACTTC	CASSLRFSGGVGSYEQYF
TRBV5-1	TRBJ1-3	NA	NA	TGCGCCAGCAGCCCCGGCTCAGGGACTGGAAACACCATATATTTT	CASSPGSGTGNTIYF
TRBV5-1	TRBJ2-1	NA	NA	TGCGCCAGCAGCTTGAAAGGGGAACCCTACAATGAGCAGTTCTTC	CASSLKGEPYNEQFF
TRBV7-9	TRBJ2-7	once	TRBD1	TGTGCCAGCAGCTTAAACAGGGGGCGTGCTGACTTC	CASSLNRGRADF
TRBV5-1	TRBJ2-7	NA	NA	TGCGCCAGCAGCCCCACCTCGGGGGGCGCCCGCTCCTACGAGCAGTACTTC	CASSPTSGGARSYEQYF
TRBV5-1	TRBJ1-1	NA	NA	TGCGCCAGCAGTGGGACAATTCAGGGTCAAGCTTTCTTT	CASSGTIQGQAFF
TRBV7-9	TRBJ1-1	NA	NA	TGTGCCAGCAGCTCGTACGGGACTCGAATGACTGAAGCTTTCTTT	CASSSYGTRMTEAFF
TRBV7-9	TRBJ2-7	few	NA	TGTGCCAGCAGCTTAGCACCGACAGGGACTTACATGGGAGACGAGCAGTACTTC	CASSLAPTGTYMGDEQYF
TRBV2	TRBJ2-4	NA	TRBD1	TGTGCCAGCAGTTCATCCGGGACAGGGGGTGCCAAAAACATTCAGTACTTC	CASSSSGTGGAKNIQYF
TRBV4-2	TRBJ2-5	NA	TRBD2	TGTGCCAGCAGCCTTTCCAGCGGGGGGTACGAGACCCAGTACTTC	CASSLSSGGYETQYF
TRBV19	TRBJ1-5	NA	TRBD1	TGTGCCAGTAGTGTTGAAGACAGGGGCAATCAGCCCCAGCATTTT	CASSVEDRGNQPQHF
TRBV7-9	TRBJ2-7	few	NA	TGTGCCAGCAGCTTAAATCCAGCCTACGAGCAGTACTTC	CASSLNPAYEQYF
TRBV7-8	TRBJ2-1	NA	NA	TGTGCCAGCAGCTTCGCTGGTAGCTCCTACAATGAGCAGTTCTTC	CASSFAGSSYNEQFF
TRBV7-9	TRBJ1-2	NA	TRBD1	TGTGCCAGCAGCTCAATAACAGGGGGCTATGGCTACACCTTC	CASSSITGGYGYTF